The entry below gives a single TCR beta chain sequence along with its context. Its antigen remains unidentified. This entry is derived from a study of yellow fever vaccine responses in identical twins. Study-wide results and caveats: A vaccine T cell response that seemed partly convergent and partly personalized was reported in twins.

MiXCR, applied by TCRdb to the RT-PCR reads, yields one record per CDR3 protein. The repertoire has 510 or so distinct CDR3 sequences, over 80% of them found once; the top ten carry around 8.2%. The CDR3 extends over 18 amino acids. Trimming pared 2 bases from V and 3 bases from J, leaving 20 bases between. The germline V gene encodes CDR1 MGHRA and CDR2 YSYEKL. The chain has TRBV4-1 and TRBJ2-1; D perhaps matches TRBD2 (6 bases). The clonotype was recovered from a female donor who received the yellow fever vaccine. Sequences were derived from T cells from blood (PBMCs), unsorted or a sorted subset (not recorded which), sampled before or after yellow fever vaccination (not recorded which). CDR3 residues: CASSQWPDPEGIYNEQFF. CDR3 coding DNA: TGCGCCAGCAGCCAATGGCCCGACCCGGAGGGTATCTACAATGAGCAGTTCTTC.